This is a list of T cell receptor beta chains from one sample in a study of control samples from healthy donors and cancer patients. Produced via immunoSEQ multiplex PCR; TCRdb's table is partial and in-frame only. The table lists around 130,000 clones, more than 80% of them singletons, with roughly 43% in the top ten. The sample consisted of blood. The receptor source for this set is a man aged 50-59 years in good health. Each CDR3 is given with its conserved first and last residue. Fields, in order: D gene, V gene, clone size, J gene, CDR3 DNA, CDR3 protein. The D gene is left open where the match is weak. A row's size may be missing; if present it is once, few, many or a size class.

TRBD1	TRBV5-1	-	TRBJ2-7	TGCGCCAGCAGCCAAAACAGGGGGAGCTCCTACGAGCAGTACTTC	CASSQNRGSSYEQYF
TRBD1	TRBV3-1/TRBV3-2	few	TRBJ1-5	TGTGCCAGCAGCCATTCCCGGGACAGGGGGCATTATCATCAGCCCCAGCATTTT	CASSHSRDRGHYHQPQHF
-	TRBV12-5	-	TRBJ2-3	TGTGCTAGTGGTTCTAAAACTTCTAGCACAGATACGCAGTATTTT	CASGSKTSSTDTQYF
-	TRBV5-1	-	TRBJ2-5	TGCGCCAGCAGCACCAGACTCGAAGAGACCCAGTACTTC	CASSTRLEETQYF
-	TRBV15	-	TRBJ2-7	TGTGCCACCAGCAGAGATCGGCCCCCGAGCTCCTACGAGCAGTACTTC	CATSRDRPPSSYEQYF
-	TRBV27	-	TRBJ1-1	TGTGCCAGCAGTTTGGGGACTGAAGCTTTCTTT	CASSLGTEAFF
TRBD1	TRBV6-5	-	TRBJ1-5	TGTGCCAGCAGACGGGACAGGGAGGCTCAGCCCCAGCATTTT	CASRRDREAQPQHF
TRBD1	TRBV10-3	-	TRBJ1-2	TGTGCCATCAGTGAGTCGGACAGGGCTGACTATGGCTACACCTTC	CAISESDRADYGYTF
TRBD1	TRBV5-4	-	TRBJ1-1	TGTGCCAGCAGCTTTTTAGGGACAGTGAACACTGAAGCTTTCTTT	CASSFLGTVNTEAFF
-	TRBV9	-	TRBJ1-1	TGTGCCAGCAGCACCCAGGCAGGGAACACTGAAGCTTTCTTT	CASSTQAGNTEAFF
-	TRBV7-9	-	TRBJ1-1	TGTGCCAGCAGCCTACCCCCGGACAGCAGACTGAACACTGAAGCTTTCTTT	CASSLPPDSRLNTEAFF
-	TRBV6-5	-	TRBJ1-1	TGTGCCAGCAGAGCTACAGGGCCCACTGAAGCTTTCTTT	CASRATGPTEAFF
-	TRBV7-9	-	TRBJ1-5	TGTGCCAGCAGCTTAGCGAAGGGCAATCAGCCCCAGCATTTT	CASSLAKGNQPQHF
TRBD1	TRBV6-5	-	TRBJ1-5	TGTGCCACTGTAGGGACAGCCGGGTCAGCTCAGCCCCAGCATTTT	CATVGTAGSAQPQHF
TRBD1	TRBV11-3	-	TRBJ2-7	TGTGCCAGCAGCTTTACGGACAGGGACGGCGAGCAGTACTTC	CASSFTDRDGEQYF
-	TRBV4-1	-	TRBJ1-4	TGCGCCAGCAGCCAAGAGACGAGGGGAGGGAATGAAAAACTGTTTTTT	CASSQETRGGNEKLFF
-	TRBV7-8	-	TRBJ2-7	TGTGCCAGCAGCCCGTCGAGGGACTTCTACGAGCAGTACTTC	CASSPSRDFYEQYF
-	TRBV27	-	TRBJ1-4	TGTGCCAGCAGTTTATCCGTAGGTCTGACTAATGAAAAACTGTTTTTT	CASSLSVGLTNEKLFF